Detailed here is one T cell receptor beta chain. What it binds is not known. This sample is drawn from a study of radiation and T cells in renal cell carcinoma. As for the study in general: Nephrectomy followed 15 Gy stereotactic body radiation by 4 weeks.

Only in-frame clones appear in the TCRdb table, and some are missing; sequencing was by immunoSEQ multiplex PCR. The sample includes roughly 100,000 clones, 75% to 90% of them seen just once. Time point here: baseline pretreatment blood. Treatment meaning: 15 Gy SBRT to primary tumor, nephrectomy 4 weeks later. Serial blood draws occurred at baseline and 2 and 4 weeks post-SBRT. V gave up 4 bases and J gave up 3 bases, with 15 bases separating them. This CDR3 is built from 15 residues. Germline V gives CDR1 MNHEY, CDR2 SMNVEV (reference sequence). Findings and limits, study-wide: Top tumor clonotypes rose in blood 2 weeks post-radiation, then contracted. No pretreatment tumor biopsies were available for baseline clonotypes.

This sequence joins TRBV27 and TRBJ2-5; possibly TRBD1 for D (6 bases). Here the sequenced sample was blood, taken from a patient whose treatment included radiotherapy and nephrectomy. The sequence was collected from a man over 45 with renal cell carcinoma. The CDR3: CASSSTLGQKETQYF. The CDR3 DNA reads as TGTGCCAGCAGTTCAACCCTCGGACAGAAAGAGACCCAGTACTTC.